Listed here are 10 T cell receptor beta chains from one sample, sequenced in a study of cytomegalovirus exposure and HLA in healthy donors. This PCR relied on a set of 60 Vbeta primers and 13 Jbeta primers. The repertoire was sequenced with immunoSEQ multiplex PCR; TCRdb's copy has only in-frame clones and lacks some. This table has 77,000 or so clones, around three quarters appearing once. The material sequenced was PBMCs. The receptors come from a woman in her thirties or forties in good health and CMV-seronegative.

This sequence joins TRBV30 and TRBJ2-1; unclear D gene. Trimming cost V 0 bases and J 9 bases, with 9 bases left between them. The CDR3 contains 12 residues. CDR1 GTSNPN and CDR2 SVGIG come from the germline V gene (reference sequence). CDR3 protein: CAWSVGGTEQFF. The CDR3, as DNA: TGTGCCTGGAGTGTAGGCGGAACTGAGCAGTTCTTC.

V and J are TRBV7-8 and TRBJ1-1, with 11 bases matching TRBD1. CDR1 SGHVS and CDR2 FQNEAQ come from the germline V gene. This CDR3 has 14 residues. J lost 4 bases, V lost 5 bases, and 3 bases had no gene match. CDR3 sequence: CASSPGTGGTEAFF. The CDR3 DNA reads TGTGCCAGCAGCCCCGGGACAGGGGGCACTGAAGCTTTCTTT.

The J gene is TRBJ2-7, the V gene TRBV6-5; 9 bases match TRBD1. The CDR3 length is 15 residues. Unmatched junction bases numbered 13, after V lost 6 bases and J lost 7 bases. The germline CDR1 and CDR2 sequences are MNHEY and SVGAGI. The CDR3 sequence is CASSRPGQGVREQYF. As DNA, the CDR3 is TGTGCCAGCAGCCGACCGGGACAGGGAGTACGGGAGCAGTACTTC.

The chain uses TRBV6-1 and TRBJ2-3; 12 bases agree with TRBD2. The CDR3 is 15 amino acids. Germline V CDR1 and CDR2: MNHNS, SASEGT. With 6 bases clipped from V and 1 base from J, the junction kept 2 bases outside the gene matches. CDR3 sequence: CASSRLAGGTDTQYF. CDR3 nucleotide sequence: TGTGCCAGCAGCCGACTAGCGGGAGGCACAGATACGCAGTATTTT.

The chain links TRBV19 to TRBJ2-1; unclear D gene. CDR3 size: 16 residues. V dropped 3 bases and J dropped 7 bases, with 19 bases sitting between them. The germline CDR1 and CDR2 sequences are LNHDA and SQIVND (reference sequence). CDR3: CASSILVSLLSNEQFF. The DNA of the CDR3 is TGTGCCAGTAGTATTCTGGTGAGCCTCCTTTCAAATGAGCAGTTCTTC.

V gene TRBV5-1 combines with J gene TRBJ2-5; D is possibly TRBD2 (5 bases). Per germline, CDR1 SGHRS and CDR2 YFSETQ. The CDR3 has 14 residues. Deletions cut 0 bases from V and 2 bases from J, with 8 bases between. Here the CDR3 DNA reads TGCGCCAGCAGCTTGGGAGGGTATCAAGAGACCCAGTACTTC. Translating gives CASSLGGYQETQYF.

The V gene is TRBV14, the J gene TRBJ2-7, with D maybe TRBD2 (5 bases). This CDR3 contains 13 residues. Germline lookup yields CDR1 SGHDN and CDR2 FVKESK. The ends were cut back, 4 bases at V and 3 bases at J, with 10 bases in the middle. In nucleotides, the CDR3 is TGTGCCAGCAGCCCCGGAGGTAACTACGAGCAGTACTTC. Translation gives CASSPGGNYEQYF.

CDR3 DNA: TGTGCCAGTAGGGGAGTCTACAATGAGCAGTTCTTC. It translates to CASRGVYNEQFF. The chain combines TRBV19 with TRBJ2-1, with D possibly TRBD2 on 5 matching bases. With 6 bases removed from V and 3 bases from J, the gap between germline ends came to 6 bases. The CDR3 consists of 12 residues. Germline CDR1 and CDR2: LNHDA and SQIVND (reference sequence).

The J gene is TRBJ1-1, the V gene TRBV30; no clear D. The germline V gene has CDR1 GTSNPN and CDR2 SVGIG (reference sequence). Trimming stripped 2 bases from V and 0 bases from J, with 19 bases between. The CDR3 has 17 residues. CDR3 sequence: CAWSPTRGRLMNTEAFF. In DNA, the CDR3 is TGTGCCTGGAGTCCCACCCGGGGTAGGCTAATGAACACTGAAGCTTTCTTT.

The rearrangement joins TRBV30 to TRBJ2-5; 8 nucleotides line up with TRBD2. The germline V gene encodes CDR1 GTSNPN and CDR2 SVGIG (reference sequence). Trimming took 7 bases from V and 5 from J; bases not matched to a gene: 12. CDR3 size: 14 residues. The DNA for the CDR3 is TGTGCCTATGCCCCGGGGGGGGCGAGGGAGACCCAGTACTTC. Translation: CAYAPGGARETQYF.